This is a list of T cell receptor beta chains from one sample in a study of T cell repertoires in cytomegalovirus infection. Their antigens remain unidentified. TCRdb analysed the reads with MiXCR anew, one entry per CDR3 protein. The sample carries about 700,000 distinct CDR3 sequences, around a third recorded once. Sequences were derived from cultured PBMCs, sampled from culture after CMV antigen stimulation. These receptors came from a human donor in good health (CMV status not recorded). Some clones in this sample may be carry-over from other donors' samples. The CDR3 runs from the conserved cysteine through the conserved F or W. Fields, in order: J gene, D gene, clone size, V gene, CDR3 DNA, CDR3 protein. The D gene is left open where the match is weak. Part of the rows lack a size; the others show once, few, many or a class for expanded clones.

TRBJ1-1 | NA | NA | TRBV20-1 | TGCAGTGCTACAAGACGGAACACTGAAGCTTTCTTT | CSATRRNTEAFF
TRBJ2-4 | NA | many | TRBV7-8 | TGTGCCAGCAGCTCCTCGGACGGCTGGGCCAAAAACATTCAGTACTTC | CASSSSDGWAKNIQYF
TRBJ2-5 | NA | once | TRBV15 | TGTGCCACCAGCAGAGGTTTAGCGCAAGAGACCCAGTACTTC | CATSRGLAQETQYF
TRBJ2-5 | TRBD1 | once | TRBV19 | TGTGCCAGTAGTCCGACGTGGGGGACAGGCCCAGAGACCCAGTACTTC | CASSPTWGTGPETQYF
TRBJ1-5 | TRBD1 | few | TRBV2 | TGTGCCAGCAGTGAACAGGGGGGGGGGCCTTATAGCAATCAGCCCCAGCATTTT | CASSEQGGGPYSNQPQHF
TRBJ2-7 | TRBD2 | NA | TRBV20-1 | TGCAGTGCTAGAGTAGCGGGAGCCTACGAGCAGTACTTC | CSARVAGAYEQYF
TRBJ1-1 | NA | many | TRBV7-2 | TGTGCCAGCAGCTTAGTGGTCAGGGACACTGAAGCTTTCTTT | CASSLVVRDTEAFF
TRBJ1-5 | NA | NA | TRBV18 | TGTGCCAGCTCACGAATACAAGGTCAGCCCCAGCATTTT | CASSRIQGQPQHF
TRBJ2-1 | NA | few | TRBV5-4 | TGTGCCAGCAGCAACGGCGTGCGGCTGTGGGGCAATGAGCAGTTCTTC | CASSNGVRLWGNEQFF
TRBJ2-5 | NA | many | TRBV7-2 | TGTGCCAGCAGCTTAGGAGGGCCAGGACAAGAGACCCAGTACTTC | CASSLGGPGQETQYF
TRBJ2-3 | NA | once | TRBV10-3 | TGTGCCATCAGTCCAGCGGAGGGGGGGTCAGATACGCAGTATTTT | CAISPAEGGSDTQYF
TRBJ2-5 | NA | few | TRBV19 | TGTGCCAGCCGGGACGTGGAGACCCAGTACTTC | CASRDVETQYF
TRBJ1-5 | NA | NA | TRBV19 | TGTGCCAGTAGTACCCTGGCCTCCAGGGGCAGCAATCAGCCCCAGCATTTT | CASSTLASRGSNQPQHF
TRBJ2-3 | NA | few | TRBV7-2 | TGTGCCAGCAGCCTCACGCGGTACGATACGCAGTATTTT | CASSLTRYDTQYF
TRBJ2-7 | NA | NA | TRBV7-2 | TGTGCCAGCAGCTTAGCGTTCACCCGGGCCTACGAGCAGTACTTC | CASSLAFTRAYEQYF
TRBJ2-1 | TRBD2 | NA | TRBV30 | TGTGCCTGCCCACTAAAGCGGGAGAGTGAGCAGTTCTTC | CACPLKRESEQFF
TRBJ2-1 | NA | many | TRBV7-3 | TGTGCCAGCGGGGGATTAACAGTTATATCCGATGAGCAGTTCTTC | CASGGLTVISDEQFF
TRBJ1-5 | NA | NA | TRBV19 | TGTGCCAGTAGCAAGCAGGGACTGCCAAATCAGCCCCAGCATTTT | CASSKQGLPNQPQHF
TRBJ2-7 | TRBD2 | NA | TRBV18 | TGTGCCAGCTCACCCGAACTAGCGGGAGAGGAGTACTTC | CASSPELAGEEYF
TRBJ2-7 | NA | NA | TRBV4-1 | TGTGCCAGCAGCCATCTGGGCGGGTCGGGTGACTACGAGCAGTACTTC | CASSHLGGSGDYEQYF
TRBJ2-4 | NA | NA | TRBV6-2/TRBV6-3 | TGTGCCAGCAGTGCGGCCCGGGAAGCCAAAAACATTCAGTACTTC | CASSAAREAKNIQYF
TRBJ2-1 | NA | few | TRBV11-2 | TGTGCCAGCAGCCCCCTCCGGGCCAATGAGCAGTTCTTC | CASSPLRANEQFF
TRBJ1-2 | TRBD1 | NA | TRBV6-5 | TGTGCCAGCAGTTACCAGGGACAGGGGGGTGGCTACACCTTC | CASSYQGQGGGYTF
TRBJ2-1 | TRBD2 | few | TRBV9 | TGTGCCAGCAGCGTAGACGGGTTATATGGACTAGCGGGAGAAGGGCAGTTCTTC | CASSVDGLYGLAGEGQFF
TRBJ1-2 | TRBD1 | few | TRBV5-4 | TGTGCCAGCAGCTCCTACAGGGGTGATAAGACAGGCTACACCTTC | CASSSYRGDKTGYTF
TRBJ2-1 | TRBD2 | few | TRBV10-3 | TGTGCCATCAGTGAGTCGAGGAAGCGGGAGGGAGGTAATGAGCAGTTCTTC | CAISESRKREGGNEQFF
TRBJ2-5 | NA | NA | TRBV5-1 | TGCGCCAGCAGACCCCAGGGAATTGAAGTGGAGACCCAGTACTTC | CASRPQGIEVETQYF
TRBJ1-3 | NA | many | TRBV7-2 | TGTGCCAGCAGCTTAGGGGCAGGGGACGCGCAATATTTT | CASSLGAGDAQYF
TRBJ2-5 | NA | many | TRBV7-6 | TGTGCCAGCAGCTGGGGACTGACTCAAGAGACCCAGTACTTC | CASSWGLTQETQYF
TRBJ2-1 | TRBD2 | NA | TRBV7-9 | TGTGCCAGCAGTGGGGAGGGCCTCAATGAGCAGTTCTTC | CASSGEGLNEQFF
TRBJ2-3 | NA | NA | TRBV20-1 | TGCAGTGCTAGGTTGACTCCCACAGATACGCAGTATTTT | CSARLTPTDTQYF
TRBJ1-1 | NA | NA | TRBV6-2/TRBV6-3 | TGTGCCAGTAGATACATCATGACTGAAGCTTTCTTT | CASRYIMTEAFF
TRBJ2-1 | TRBD2 | few | TRBV5-1 | TGCGCCAGCAGCTTGGAACCGGGACTAGCGCCCAATGAGCAGTTCTTC | CASSLEPGLAPNEQFF
TRBJ2-5 | NA | few | TRBV7-2 | TGTGCCAGCAGCGATCGGCGGGAAGAGACCCAGTACTTC | CASSDRREETQYF
TRBJ2-7 | TRBD1 | few | TRBV20-1 | TGCAGTGCTAGTCAGGGGGCTACGAGGGAGCAGTACTTC | CSASQGATREQYF
TRBJ2-1 | NA | NA | TRBV24-1 | TGTGCCACCAGTGATTTTAGCAGCAGCTCCTACAATGAGCAGTTCTTC | CATSDFSSSSYNEQFF
TRBJ2-7 | NA | NA | TRBV7-2 | TGTGCCAGCAGCTTCATGGGGGCCTACGAGCAGTACTTC | CASSFMGAYEQYF
TRBJ2-1 | TRBD1 | NA | TRBV6-2/TRBV6-3 | TGTGCCAGCAGCCGGGACAGGACCGACAATGAGCAGTTCTTC | CASSRDRTDNEQFF
TRBJ2-3 | TRBD2 | NA | TRBV5-4 | TGTGCCAGCAGCTTGGACGGGAGGGCCCGCGCAGATACGCAGTATTTT | CASSLDGRARADTQYF
TRBJ2-2 | NA | NA | TRBV7-3 | TGTGCCAGCAGCGCCCACACCGGGGAGCTGTTTTTT | CASSAHTGELFF
TRBJ2-3 | NA | many | TRBV7-2 | TGTGCCAGCAGCTCCGGGATCCCGGATACGCAGTATTTT | CASSSGIPDTQYF